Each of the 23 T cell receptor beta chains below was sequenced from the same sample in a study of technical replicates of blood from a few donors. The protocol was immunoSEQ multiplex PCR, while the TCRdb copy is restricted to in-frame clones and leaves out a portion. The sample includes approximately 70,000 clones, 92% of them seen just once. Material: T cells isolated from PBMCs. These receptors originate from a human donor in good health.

The CDR3 DNA follows: TGCAGCGTTGAGGCGGGTGAATACGAGCAGTACTTC. This encodes CSVEAGEYEQYF. This rearrangement joins TRBV29-1 to TRBJ2-7, with D perhaps TRBD2 (5 bases). The CDR3 sequence is 12 residues long. Trimming left V 3 bases short and J 4 bases short, with 10 bases between. The germline gives CDR1 SQVTM, CDR2 ANQGSEA.

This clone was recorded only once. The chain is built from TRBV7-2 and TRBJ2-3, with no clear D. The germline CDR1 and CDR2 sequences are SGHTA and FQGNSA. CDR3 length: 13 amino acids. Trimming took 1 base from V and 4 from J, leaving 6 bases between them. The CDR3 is CASSLGASDTQYF. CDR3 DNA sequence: TGTGCCAGCAGCTTAGGGGCGTCAGATACGCAGTATTTT. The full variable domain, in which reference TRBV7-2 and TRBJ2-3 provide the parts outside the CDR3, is GAGVSQSPSNKVTEKGKDVELRCDPISGHTALYWYRQSLGQGLEFLIYFQGNSAPDKSGLPSDRFSAERTGGSVSTLTIQRTQQEDSAVYLCASSLGASDTQYFGPGTRLTVL.

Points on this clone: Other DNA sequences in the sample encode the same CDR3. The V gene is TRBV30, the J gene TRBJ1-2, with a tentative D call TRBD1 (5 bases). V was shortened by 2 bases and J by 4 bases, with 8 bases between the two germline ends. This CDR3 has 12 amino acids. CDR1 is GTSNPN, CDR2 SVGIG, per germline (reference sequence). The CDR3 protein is CAWSTGFYGYTF. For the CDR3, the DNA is TGTGCCTGGAGTACAGGTTTCTATGGCTACACCTTC.

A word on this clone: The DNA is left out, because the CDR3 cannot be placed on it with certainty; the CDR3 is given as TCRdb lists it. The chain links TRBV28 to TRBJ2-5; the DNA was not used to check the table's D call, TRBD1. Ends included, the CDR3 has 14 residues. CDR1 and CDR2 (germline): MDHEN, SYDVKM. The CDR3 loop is CASSSSTGRETQYF.

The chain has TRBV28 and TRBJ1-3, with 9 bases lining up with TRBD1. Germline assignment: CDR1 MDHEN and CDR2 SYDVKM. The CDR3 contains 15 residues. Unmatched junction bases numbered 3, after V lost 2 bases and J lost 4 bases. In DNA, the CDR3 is TGTGCCAGCAGTTTAAGGACAGGGGCAGGAAACACCATATATTTT. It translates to CASSLRTGAGNTIYF.

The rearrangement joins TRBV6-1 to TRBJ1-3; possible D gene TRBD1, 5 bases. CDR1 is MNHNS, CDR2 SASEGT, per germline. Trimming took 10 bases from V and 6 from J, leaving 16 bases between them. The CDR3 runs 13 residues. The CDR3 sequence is CATIDRGVNTIYF. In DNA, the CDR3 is TGTGCCACCATCGACAGAGGAGTAAACACCATATATTTT.

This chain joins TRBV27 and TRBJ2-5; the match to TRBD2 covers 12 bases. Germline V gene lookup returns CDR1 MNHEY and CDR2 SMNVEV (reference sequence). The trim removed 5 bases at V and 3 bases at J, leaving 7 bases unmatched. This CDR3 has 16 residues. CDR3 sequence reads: CASSPLAGGPEETQYF. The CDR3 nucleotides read TGTGCCAGCAGTCCTCTAGCGGGAGGGCCGGAAGAGACCCAGTACTTC.

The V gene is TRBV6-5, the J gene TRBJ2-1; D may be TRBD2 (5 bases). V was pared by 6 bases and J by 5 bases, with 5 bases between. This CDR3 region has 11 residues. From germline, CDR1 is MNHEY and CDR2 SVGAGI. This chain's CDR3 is CASRRDNEQFF. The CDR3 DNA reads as TGTGCCAGCAGGCGGGACAATGAGCAGTTCTTC.

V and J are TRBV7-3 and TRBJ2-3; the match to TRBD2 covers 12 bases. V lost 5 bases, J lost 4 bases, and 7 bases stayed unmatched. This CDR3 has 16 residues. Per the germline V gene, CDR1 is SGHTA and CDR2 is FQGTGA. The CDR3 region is CASSLTTSGRPDTQYF. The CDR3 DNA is TGTGCCAGCAGCCTTACGACTAGCGGGAGACCAGATACGCAGTATTTT.

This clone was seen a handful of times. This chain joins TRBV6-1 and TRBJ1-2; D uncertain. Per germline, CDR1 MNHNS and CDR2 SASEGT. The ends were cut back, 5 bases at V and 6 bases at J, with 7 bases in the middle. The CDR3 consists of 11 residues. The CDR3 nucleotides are TGTGCCAGCAGTTGGGCGAATGGCTACACCTTC. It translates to CASSWANGYTF.

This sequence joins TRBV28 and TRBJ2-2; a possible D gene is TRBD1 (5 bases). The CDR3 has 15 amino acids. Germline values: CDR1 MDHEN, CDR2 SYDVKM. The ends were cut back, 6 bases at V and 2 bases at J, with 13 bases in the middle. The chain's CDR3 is CASSRVQENTGELFF. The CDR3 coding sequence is TGTGCCAGCAGCAGGGTACAAGAAAACACCGGGGAGCTGTTTTTT. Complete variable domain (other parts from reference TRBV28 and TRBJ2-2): DVKVTQSSRYLVKRTGEKVFLECVQDMDHENMFWYRQDPGLGLRLIYFSYDVKMKEKGDIPEGYSVSREKKERFSLILESASTNQTSMYLCASSRVQENTGELFFGEGSRLTVL.

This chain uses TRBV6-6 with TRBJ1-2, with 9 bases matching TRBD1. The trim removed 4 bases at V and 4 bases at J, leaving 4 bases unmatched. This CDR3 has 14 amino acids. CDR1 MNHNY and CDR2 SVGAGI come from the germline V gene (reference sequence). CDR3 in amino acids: CASSLQGAFYGYTF. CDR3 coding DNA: TGTGCCAGCAGTTTACAGGGGGCTTTCTATGGCTACACCTTC.

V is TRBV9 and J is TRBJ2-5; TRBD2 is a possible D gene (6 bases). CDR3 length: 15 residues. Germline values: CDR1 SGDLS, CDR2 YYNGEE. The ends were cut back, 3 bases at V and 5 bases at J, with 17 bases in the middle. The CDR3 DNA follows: TGTGCCAGCAGCGCCGCGGGCCTTCTAGCGGAGACCCAGTACTTC. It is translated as CASSAAGLLAETQYF.

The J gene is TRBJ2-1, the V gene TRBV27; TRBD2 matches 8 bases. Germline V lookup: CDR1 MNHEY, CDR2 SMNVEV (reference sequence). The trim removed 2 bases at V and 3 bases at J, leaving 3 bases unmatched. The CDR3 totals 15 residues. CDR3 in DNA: TGTGCCAGCAGTTTAGAGCGGGAGCTCTACAATGAGCAGTTCTTC. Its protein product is CASSLERELYNEQFF.

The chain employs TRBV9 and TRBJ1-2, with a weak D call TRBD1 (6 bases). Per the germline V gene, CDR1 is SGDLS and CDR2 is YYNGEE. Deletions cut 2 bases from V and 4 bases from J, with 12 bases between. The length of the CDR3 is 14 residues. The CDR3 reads CASSVGQSSYGYTF. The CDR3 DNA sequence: TGTGCCAGCAGCGTTGGACAGTCGAGCTATGGCTACACCTTC.

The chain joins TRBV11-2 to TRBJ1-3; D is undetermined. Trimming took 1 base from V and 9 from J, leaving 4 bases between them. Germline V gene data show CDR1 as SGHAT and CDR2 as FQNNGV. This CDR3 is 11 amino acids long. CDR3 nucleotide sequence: TGTGCCAGCAGCTTAGGGGCCACCATATATTTT. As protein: CASSLGATIYF.

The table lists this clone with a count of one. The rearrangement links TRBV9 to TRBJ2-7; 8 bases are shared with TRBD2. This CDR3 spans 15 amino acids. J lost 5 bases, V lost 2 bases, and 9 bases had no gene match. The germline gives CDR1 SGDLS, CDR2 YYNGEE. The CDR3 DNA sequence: TGTGCCAGCAGCGTTGGAGGGACTAGGAATCACGAGCAGTACTTC. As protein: CASSVGGTRNHEQYF.

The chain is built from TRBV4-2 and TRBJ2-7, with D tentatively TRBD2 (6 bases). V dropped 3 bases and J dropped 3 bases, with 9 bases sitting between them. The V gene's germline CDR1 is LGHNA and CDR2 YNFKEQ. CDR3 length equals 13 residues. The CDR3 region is CASSQEGVYEQYF. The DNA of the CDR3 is TGTGCCAGCAGCCAGGAGGGAGTCTACGAGCAGTACTTC.

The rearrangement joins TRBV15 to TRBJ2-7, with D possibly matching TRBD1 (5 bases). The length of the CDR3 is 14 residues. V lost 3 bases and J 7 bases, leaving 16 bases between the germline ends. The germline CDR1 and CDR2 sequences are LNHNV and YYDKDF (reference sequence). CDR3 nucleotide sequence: TGTGCCACCAGCAGTCACTCCCAGGGATGGGAGCAGTACTTC. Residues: CATSSHSQGWEQYF.

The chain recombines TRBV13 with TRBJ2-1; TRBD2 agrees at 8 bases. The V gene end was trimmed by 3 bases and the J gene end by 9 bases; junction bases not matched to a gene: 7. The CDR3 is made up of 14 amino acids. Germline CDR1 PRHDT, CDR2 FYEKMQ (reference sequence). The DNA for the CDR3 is TGTGCCAGCAGCTTTTCGGGACTAGATGGTGAGCAGTTCTTC. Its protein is CASSFSGLDGEQFF.

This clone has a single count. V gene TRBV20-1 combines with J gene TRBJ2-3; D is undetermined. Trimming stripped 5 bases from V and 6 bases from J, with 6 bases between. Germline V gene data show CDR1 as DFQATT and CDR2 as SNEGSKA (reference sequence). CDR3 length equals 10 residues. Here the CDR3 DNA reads TGCAGTGCTCCCTTTGATACGCAGTATTTT. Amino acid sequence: CSAPFDTQYF.

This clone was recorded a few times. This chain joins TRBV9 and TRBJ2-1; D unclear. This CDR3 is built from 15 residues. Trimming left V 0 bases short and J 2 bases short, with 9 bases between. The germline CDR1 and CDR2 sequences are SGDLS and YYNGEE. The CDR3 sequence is CASSVGDFPYNEQFF. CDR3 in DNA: TGTGCCAGCAGCGTAGGAGACTTCCCCTACAATGAGCAGTTCTTC. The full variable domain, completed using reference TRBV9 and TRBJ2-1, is DSGVTQTPKHLITATGQRVTLRCSPRSGDLSVYWYQQSLDQGLQFLIQYYNGEERAKGNILERFSAQQFPDLHSELNLSSLELGDSALYFCASSVGDFPYNEQFFGPGTRLTVL.

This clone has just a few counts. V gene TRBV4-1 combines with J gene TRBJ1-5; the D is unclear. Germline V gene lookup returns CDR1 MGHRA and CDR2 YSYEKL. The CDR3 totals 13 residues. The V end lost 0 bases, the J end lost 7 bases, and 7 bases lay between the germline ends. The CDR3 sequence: CASSQDSSQPQHF. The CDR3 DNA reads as TGCGCCAGCAGCCAAGACAGTAGCCAGCCCCAGCATTTT.